This T cell receptor (beta chain) was identified in a study of metastatic and nonmetastatic thyroid tumors (dated by TCRdb to 2020 to 2021). As for the study more broadly: Repertoires from peripheral blood and from tumor or nodule tissue samples of malignant and benign thyroid patients were compared.

Libraries were constructed by PCR. TCRdb lists the instrument as Illumina HiSeq 4000. High-throughput sequencing was used to profile the TCR beta-chain CDR3 region of every patient. The paper's processing steps were these. Drawing on CDR3 differences between clinicopathological groups, the researchers built a classifier meant to tell apart patients with distant-metastatic papillary thyroid cancer. The Shannon index was used to measure repertoire diversity, and the Morisita-Horn index was used to measure how similar tumor and blood repertoires were. The public sequencing data were trimmed at Q25 with fastp and processed into clonotypes with MiXCR by TCRdb, which kept only in-frame beta chains. TCRdb's processing, not the authors' own work, is the source of the V and J calls. Within this sample are around 30,000 clones, with 20% to 25% of them counted one time only. The ten largest clones add up to just over 14% of the sample.

General study outcomes and caveats: In both blood and tumor samples, malignant tumors were reported to have significantly higher TCR beta diversity than benign nodules.

No treatment had been received by any patient before thyroid surgery. Using T-cell receptor beta sequencing, the study looked back at clinical samples from patients collected from about 2012 to 2018. V drops 3 bases and J drops 11 bases, leaving 10 bases in between. The CDR3 holds 12 amino acids from the cysteine to the phenylalanine. Of the read, only the CDR3 DNA is kept; its 36 bases are in frame from base 1. CDR1 and CDR2 were assigned from the germline V gene as MNHEY and SVGEGT. Details on this clone: Its antigen is still unknown. One base away there is no much larger clone; base qualities are not given.

The V and J segments used are TRBV6-2 or TRBV6-3 and TRBJ2-2; no confident D gene assignment can be made. This clonotype was sampled from a female donor with papillary thyroid cancer or a benign thyroid nodule (not recorded which). Some clones in this sample may be carry-over from other donors' samples. The sequenced sample was blood. The CDR3 sequence is CASSYGTCELFF. The DNA is TGTGCCAGCAGTTATGGAACCTGTGAGCTGTTTTTT.